Below, 31 T cell receptor beta chains from the same sample are listed, as sequenced in a study of T cells in Graves' hyperthyroidism and ophthalmopathy. Amplified TCR beta CDR3 regions derived from RNA transcripts. HTBI primers were used for first-round RT-PCR of the TCR CDR3. Each CDR3 protein gets one entry after TCRdb re-called the multiplex PCR reads with MiXCR. This table has under 250,000 distinct CDR3 sequences, approximately 24% appearing once. The sequencing input was blood. All receptors derive from a woman in her forties with Graves' ophthalmopathy.

The rearrangement links TRBV20-1 to TRBJ2-7; 7 nucleotides align to TRBD2. Trimming removed 3 bases from V and 4 bases from J; junction bases left unmatched: 3. The germline gives CDR1 DFQATT, CDR2 SNEGSKA (reference sequence). The CDR3 covers 12 residues. The chain's CDR3 is CSASGRPYEQYF. The CDR3 DNA reads TGCAGTGCTAGCGGGAGGCCATACGAGCAGTACTTC.

This clonotype occurred many times. CDR3 in amino acids: CASSYSGGAEAFF. The CDR3, as DNA: TGTGCCAGCAGTTACTCCGGGGGGGCTGAAGCTTTCTTT. The chain uses TRBV6-5 and TRBJ1-1; possible D gene TRBD1, 5 bases. In germline, CDR1 is MNHEY, CDR2 SVGAGI. CDR3 size: 13 residues. The ends were cut back, 0 bases at V and 6 bases at J, with 8 bases in the middle.

This clonotype came up many times. The CDR3 DNA follows: TGTGCCAGCAGTGCAGAGAACACCGGGGAGCTGTTTTTT. This gives the protein CASSAENTGELFF. V gene TRBV2 combines with J gene TRBJ2-2; no firm D call. This CDR3 is 13 amino acids long. Germline CDR1 reads SNHLY; CDR2 reads FYNNEI. V dropped 4 bases and J dropped 1 base, with 4 bases sitting between them.

The CDR3 spells CASRDREAFF. DNA of the CDR3: TGTGCCAGCCGGGACAGGGAAGCTTTCTTT. The genes are TRBV6-2 or TRBV6-3 and TRBJ1-1, with TRBD1 matching over 8 bases. This CDR3 has 10 amino acids. The V and J ends lost 8 bases and 8 bases, in that order; junction bases with no gene match: 1. Germline V gene data show CDR1 as MNHEY and CDR2 as SVGEGT.

The chain joins TRBV10-3 to TRBJ2-5; D perhaps matches TRBD2 (6 bases). The CDR3 has 15 residues. The V end lost 3 bases, the J end lost 7 bases, and 18 bases lay between the germline ends. The germline V gene has CDR1 ENHRY and CDR2 SYGVKD. In nucleotides, the CDR3 is TGTGCCATCAGTGAATCAAGGGGAGGTGTGGGGACCCAGTACTTC. Its protein product is CAISESRGGVGTQYF.

This clonotype was counted many times. V usage is TRBV6-2 or TRBV6-3 and J usage is TRBJ2-7; D is uncertain. Germline V gene lookup returns CDR1 MNHEY and CDR2 SVGEGT. The CDR3 covers 11 residues. The V gene lost 5 bases and the J gene lost 4 bases, with 6 bases spanning the gap. Here the CDR3 DNA reads TGTGCCAGCAGTAATCAGTACGAGCAGTACTTC. Protein product: CASSNQYEQYF.

Many counts were recorded for this clonotype. The chain uses TRBV28 and TRBJ1-3; D unresolved. The CDR3 has 18 residues. Deletions cut 5 bases from V and 0 bases from J, with 20 bases between. The germline V gene encodes CDR1 MDHEN and CDR2 SYDVKM. CDR3 nucleotide sequence: TGTGCCAGCAGTCCGACCCCGGGCCAGTCGAGCTCTGGAAACACCATATATTTT. As protein: CASSPTPGQSSSGNTIYF.

The CDR3 nucleotides are TGCGCCAGCAGCTTGAAAGGGGCGCGTGGCTACACCTTC. It specifies CASSLKGARGYTF. The chain has TRBV5-1 and TRBJ1-2; TRBD1 is a possible D gene (5 bases). Trimming pared 1 base from V and 7 bases from J, leaving 11 bases between. Per the germline V gene, CDR1 is SGHRS and CDR2 is YFSETQ. This CDR3 is built from 13 residues. Supplemented by reference TRBV5-1 and TRBJ1-2, the full variable domain reads KAGVTQTPRYLIKTRGQQVTLSCSPISGHRSVSWYQQTPGQGLQFLFEYFSETQRNKGNFPGRFSGRQFSNSRSEMNVSTLELGDSALYLCASSLKGARGYTFGSGTRLTVV.

There are many counts of this clonotype. The chain joins TRBV9 to TRBJ2-5, with TRBD2 identical over 9 bases. Germline V gene lookup returns CDR1 SGDLS and CDR2 YYNGEE. Trimming took 1 base from V and 2 from J; bases not matched to a gene: 3. This CDR3 spans 15 amino acids. This chain's CDR3 is CASSVSGRWQETQYF. As DNA, the CDR3 is TGTGCCAGCAGCGTAAGCGGGAGGTGGCAAGAGACCCAGTACTTC.

This clonotype was seen repeatedly, ten times or more. The V call is TRBV28, the J call TRBJ2-7, with 7 positions matching TRBD1. This CDR3 contains 14 residues. Germline trimming cut 6 bases from V and 3 bases from J; bases unmatched to any gene: 8. CDR1 MDHEN and CDR2 SYDVKM come from the germline V gene. The CDR3 DNA follows: TGTGCCAGCAGACCTGTCCGGACAGGCTACGAGCAGTACTTC. Amino acids: CASRPVRTGYEQYF. The full variable domain, its missing parts supplied by reference TRBV28 and TRBJ2-7, is DVKVTQSSRYLVKRTGEKVFLECVQDMDHENMFWYRQDPGLGLRLIYFSYDVKMKEKGDIPEGYSVSREKKERFSLILESASTNQTSMYLCASRPVRTGYEQYFGPGTRLTVT.

This clonotype was seen many times. The chain couples TRBV29-1 to TRBJ1-1; D not certain. Deletions cut 4 bases from V and 1 base from J, with 13 bases between. Germline V gene lookup returns CDR1 SQVTM and CDR2 ANQGSEA. The CDR3 is made up of 14 amino acids. The CDR3 protein is CSVAPGVGNTEAFF. The CDR3 DNA is TGCAGCGTTGCCCCCGGGGTGGGGAACACTGAAGCTTTCTTT.

This clonotype has only one observation. Germline and junction disagree at one end, which may indicate a read error. The V gene is TRBV7-8, the J gene TRBJ2-5; 8 nucleotides match TRBD1. The germline V gene encodes CDR1 SGHVS and CDR2 FQNEAQ. CDR3 length: 14 amino acids. CDR3 protein: CAGSFRTGWETQYF. CDR3 sequence (DNA): TGTGCCGGCAGCTTCCGGACAGGGTGGGAGACCCAGTACTTC.

The table lists this clonotype with many counts. The chain employs TRBV12-3 or TRBV12-4 and TRBJ1-2, with 7 bases that match TRBD1. The ends lost 1 base at V and 7 bases at J; junction bases unmatched: 12. The CDR3 extends over 16 amino acids. The CDR3, as DNA: TGTGCCAGCAGTTTAGTATCCCCCCCGACAGGGAGTGGCTACACCTTC. Encoded protein: CASSLVSPPTGSGYTF.

This clonotype was picked up many times. The chain employs TRBV5-1 and TRBJ1-2; no firm D call. CDR1 and CDR2 (germline): SGHRS, YFSETQ. Trimming removed 4 bases at V and 2 bases at J, with 12 bases between. The CDR3 consists of 14 residues. CDR3 residues: CASSHGKMNYGYTF. The CDR3 bases are TGCGCCAGCAGCCACGGGAAGATGAACTATGGCTACACCTTC.

This clonotype was observed at least ten times. The rearrangement links TRBV20-1 to TRBJ2-5, with TRBD2 identical over 7 bases. Germline values: CDR1 DFQATT, CDR2 SNEGSKA (reference sequence). Trimming removed 5 bases from V and 3 bases from J; junction bases left unmatched: 0. The length of the CDR3 is 11 residues. DNA of the CDR3: TGCAGTGCTGGGGGGGAAGAGACCCAGTACTTC. It encodes CSAGGEETQYF.

This clonotype has ten or more counts. CDR3 loop: CASNKPGLWDQPQHF. As DNA, the CDR3 is TGTGCCAGCAACAAACCGGGACTCTGGGATCAGCCCCAGCATTTT. The chain couples TRBV6-5 to TRBJ1-5; tentatively, D is TRBD1 (5 bases). Germline CDR1 MNHEY, CDR2 SVGAGI. V was trimmed by 7 bases and J by 5 bases, leaving 18 bases between them. The CDR3 loop spans 15 amino acids.

The rearrangement joins TRBV12-3 or TRBV12-4 to TRBJ2-1; D uncertain. Between the trimmed V and J ends, which lost 1 base and 7 bases, there was a span of 8 bases. This CDR3 comprises 13 residues. CDR3 amino acids: CASSLGRLNEQFF. DNA of the CDR3: TGTGCCAGCAGTTTAGGCAGGCTAAATGAGCAGTTCTTC.

This clonotype was seen a handful of times. The DNA of the CDR3 is TGTGCCAGCAGTCCGGGGACTAGAAGTCTAGAGACCCAGTACTTC. Its protein is CASSPGTRSLETQYF. The chain has TRBV28 and TRBJ2-5, with TRBD2 matching over 8 bases. V shed 5 bases, J shed 4 bases, and the junction held 9 bases outside the gene matches. The CDR3 is 15 amino acids. The germline CDR1 and CDR2 sequences are MDHEN and SYDVKM.

This clonotype showed up many times. The J gene is TRBJ2-7, the V gene TRBV19; weak D call: TRBD1 (5 bases). The CDR3 sequence is 15 residues long. Per germline, CDR1 LNHDA and CDR2 SQIVND (reference sequence). Trimming pared 4 bases from V and 5 bases from J, leaving 18 bases between. The DNA for the CDR3 is TGTGCCAGTAGTAGTCCCGGACATCCGGCGAACGAGCAGTACTTC. Translation gives CASSSPGHPANEQYF.

Ten or more counts support this clonotype. The chain combines TRBV2 with TRBJ1-1; D not resolved. Per germline, CDR1 SNHLY and CDR2 FYNNEI. V lost 6 bases and J lost 1, with 9 bases in between. The CDR3 runs 13 residues. CDR3 amino acids: CASSAPPNTEAFF. The CDR3 DNA reads TGTGCCAGCAGCGCACCACCGAACACTGAAGCTTTCTTT.

Many counts were recorded for this clonotype. V and J are TRBV12-3 or TRBV12-4 and TRBJ2-7, with 8 bases aligning to TRBD1. Trimming at V came to 1 base and at J to 2 bases, leaving 1 base not matched to a gene. The length of the CDR3 is 14 residues. The DNA for the CDR3 is TGTGCCAGCAGTTTAGTGGGACAGGCCTACGAGCAGTACTTC. As protein: CASSLVGQAYEQYF.

There are many counts of this clonotype. The chain employs TRBV28 and TRBJ2-7; D is ambiguous. V was shortened by 8 bases and J by 2 bases, with 7 bases between the two germline ends. The CDR3 is made up of 11 amino acids. Per the germline V gene, CDR1 is MDHEN and CDR2 is SYDVKM. The CDR3, as DNA: TGTGCCAGCGGGTTGCCCTACGAGCAGTACTTC. This codes for CASGLPYEQYF.

This clonotype was recorded at least ten times. J is TRBJ2-7 and V is TRBV20-1; possibly TRBD1 for D (6 bases). The germline CDR1 and CDR2 sequences are DFQATT and SNEGSKA (reference sequence). Deletions cut 5 bases from V and 0 bases from J, with 11 bases between. This CDR3 spans 13 amino acids. CDR3 DNA: TGCAGTGCTGGAAGGGGGAGCTCCTACGAGCAGTACTTC. Protein product: CSAGRGSSYEQYF.

This clonotype was seen at least ten times. This chain joins TRBV19 and TRBJ1-2; D remains ambiguous. Germline loops: CDR1 LNHDA, CDR2 SQIVND (reference sequence). V was cut by 3 bases and J by 8 bases, with 13 bases left in between. This CDR3 contains 13 residues. The CDR3 DNA is TGTGCCAGTAGTATGTTGGGGAGCGTGGGCTACACCTTC. Residues: CASSMLGSVGYTF. Using reference TRBV19 and TRBJ1-2 for the parts outside the CDR3, the full variable domain is DGGITQSPKYLFRKEGQNVTLSCEQNLNHDAMYWYRQDPGQGLRLIYYSQIVNDFQKGDIAEGYSVSREKKESFPLTVTSAQKNPTAFYLCASSMLGSVGYTFGSGTRLTVV.

This clonotype appeared many times. This chain joins TRBV19 and TRBJ2-5; possibly TRBD2 for D (6 bases). V lost 3 bases and J lost 2, with 16 bases in between. This CDR3 has 16 amino acids. Germline lookup yields CDR1 LNHDA and CDR2 SQIVND (reference sequence). Here the CDR3 DNA reads TGTGCCAGTAGTATCCGGCTAGCGCAGTCTCAAGAGACCCAGTACTTC. Encoded protein: CASSIRLAQSQETQYF.

This clonotype was counted ten times or more. The chain couples TRBV28 to TRBJ2-6; unclear D gene. There are 17 residues in the CDR3. Between the trimmed V and J ends, which lost 7 bases and 4 bases, there was a span of 20 bases. The germline CDR1 and CDR2 sequences are MDHEN and SYDVKM. The CDR3 is CASNLHGPPAGANVLTF. The CDR3 DNA follows: TGTGCCAGCAACCTACACGGGCCCCCCGCAGGGGCCAACGTCCTGACTTTC.

Ten or more counts support this clonotype. This chain joins TRBV11-1 and TRBJ2-2, with 7 bases identical to TRBD1. This CDR3 region has 18 residues. Germline V gives CDR1 SGHAT, CDR2 FQDESV (reference sequence). Germline trimming cut 1 base from V and 0 bases from J; bases unmatched to any gene: 8. The CDR3 nucleotides are TGTGCCAGCAGCTTAGTGGCGACAGGGAATACGAACACCGGGGAGCTGTTTTTT. This codes for CASSLVATGNTNTGELFF.

This clonotype has ten or more counts. The V call is TRBV12-3 or TRBV12-4, the J call TRBJ2-7; TRBD2 matches 14 bases. V shed 6 bases, J shed 3 bases, and the junction held 4 bases outside the gene matches. CDR3 size: 15 residues. The DNA for the CDR3 is TGTGCCAGCAGACCGGGACTAGCGGGAGTCTACGAGCAGTACTTC. Residues: CASRPGLAGVYEQYF.

This clonotype was counted many times. J is TRBJ1-5 and V is TRBV20-1, with 9 bases aligning to TRBD1. CDR1 and CDR2 from the germline V gene are DFQATT and SNEGSKA (reference sequence). The CDR3 extends over 14 amino acids. V was pared by 1 base and J by 5 bases, with 3 bases of the junction left unmatched. This chain's CDR3 is CSARGGTGHQPQHF. The CDR3 DNA follows: TGCAGTGCTAGAGGCGGGACAGGGCATCAGCCCCAGCATTTT.

This clonotype has ten or more counts. The chain has TRBV3-1 and TRBJ2-6; TRBD2 matches at 10 bases. The trim removed 0 bases at V and 1 base at J, leaving 9 bases unmatched. This CDR3 region has 20 residues. Germline V gene sequence: CDR1 LGHDT, CDR2 YNNKEL (reference sequence). CDR3 DNA sequence: TGTGCCAGCAGCCAAGACGGGCTAGCGGGAGTTCTGTCTGGGGCCAACGTCCTGACTTTC. It codes for CASSQDGLAGVLSGANVLTF.

The chain recombines TRBV19 with TRBJ2-2; unclear D gene. The CDR3 is 14 residues long. Germline CDR1 is LNHDA and CDR2 is SQIVND (reference sequence). Trimming removed 1 base at V and 4 bases at J, with 7 bases between. The CDR3 DNA sequence: TGTGCCAGTAGTATAGGTAGACGCACCGGGGAGCTGTTTTTT. This encodes CASSIGRRTGELFF. Full variable domain (outside the CDR3, taken from reference TRBV19 and TRBJ2-2): DGGITQSPKYLFRKEGQNVTLSCEQNLNHDAMYWYRQDPGQGLRLIYYSQIVNDFQKGDIAEGYSVSREKKESFPLTVTSAQKNPTAFYLCASSIGRRTGELFFGEGSRLTVL.